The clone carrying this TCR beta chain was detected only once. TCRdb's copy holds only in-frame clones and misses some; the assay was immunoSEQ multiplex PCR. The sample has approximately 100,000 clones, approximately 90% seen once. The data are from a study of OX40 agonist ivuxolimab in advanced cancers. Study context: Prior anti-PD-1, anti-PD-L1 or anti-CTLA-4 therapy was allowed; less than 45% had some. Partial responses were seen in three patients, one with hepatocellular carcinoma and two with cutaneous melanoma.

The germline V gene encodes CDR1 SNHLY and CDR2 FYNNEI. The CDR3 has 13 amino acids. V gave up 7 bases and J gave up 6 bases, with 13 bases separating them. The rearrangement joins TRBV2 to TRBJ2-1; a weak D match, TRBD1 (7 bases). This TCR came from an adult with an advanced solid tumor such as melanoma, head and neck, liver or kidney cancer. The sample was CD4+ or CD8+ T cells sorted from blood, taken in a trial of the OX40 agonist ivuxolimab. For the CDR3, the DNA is TGTGCCAGCAATGACCAGGGGGGCAATGAGCAGTTCTTC. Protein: CASNDQGGNEQFF.